Following are 17 T cell receptor beta chains from one sample sequenced in a study of vaccination effects on CD4 cells after COVID-19 (dated by TCRdb to 2022 to 2024). To identify antigen-specific CD4+ T cell clonotypes by their expansion, the ViraFEST assay first stimulated PBMC with viral peptide pools and then applied TCR sequencing. After less than eleven days of culture, CD4+ T cells were isolated with the EasySep CD4+ T cell isolation kit. Participants received two doses of either the BNT162b2 or the mRNA-1273 mRNA SARS-CoV-2 vaccine. The library was produced with the immunoSEQ multiplex PCR assay. What TCRdb holds here is the immuneACCESS table cut down to in-frame rearrangements. Part of the clones is not present; checked against another copy, under half of the missing clones reflect an unresolved V gene, and the others are unexplained. The sample table holds 20,000 to 30,000 clones, of which 69% were seen once. The leading ten clones occupy approximately 8% of the sample.

Their specific antigens are unknown. The sample consisted of CD4+ T cells from PBMCs cultured with SARS-CoV-2 spike peptides, taken after COVID-19 vaccination. Sample cell subset or site, as interpreted from the label and publication: SARS-CoV-2 spike overlapping peptide pool stimulation. The receptors here all came from a human donor who received a COVID-19 vaccine.

This chain links TRBV6-5 with TRBJ2-7; perhaps D is TRBD1 or TRBD2 (5 bases each). The CDR3 covers 15 residues. With 2 bases removed from V and 9 bases from J, the gap between germline ends came to 20 bases. From germline, CDR1 is MNHEY and CDR2 SVGAGI. As DNA, the CDR3 is TGTGCCAGCAGTTACGATTGGGACCCGTCGGGTCGGCAGTACTTC. It specifies CASSYDWDPSGRQYF.

V and J are TRBV7-2 and TRBJ1-2, with D maybe TRBD1 (6 bases). CDR1 and CDR2 from the germline V gene are SGHTA and FQGNSA. The V end lost 3 bases, the J end lost 8 bases, and 19 bases lay between the germline ends. The CDR3 sequence is 15 residues long. DNA for the CDR3: TGTGCCAGCAGCTTGGGGGCAGGGGCATTTTGGGGCTACACCTTC. It specifies CASSLGAGAFWGYTF.

The rearrangement joins TRBV6-5 to TRBJ1-1; 7 bases match TRBD1. Germline CDR1 reads MNHEY; CDR2 reads SVGAGI. CDR3 length equals 15 residues. J was trimmed by 0 bases and V by 5 bases; bases with no gene match: 6. CDR3 in DNA: TGTGCCAGCAGTCTCGGAGGGGGCATGAACACTGAAGCTTTCTTT. Translated: CASSLGGGMNTEAFF.

The genes are TRBV2 and TRBJ2-1; D gene ambiguous. CDR1 is SNHLY, CDR2 FYNNEI, per germline. Trimming took 2 bases from V and 16 from J, leaving 9 bases between them. The CDR3 covers 10 residues. CDR3 amino acids: CASSERVPFF. The CDR3 nucleotides are TGTGCCAGCAGTGAAAGGGTCCCTTTCTTC.

This clone turned up a few times. The J gene is TRBJ1-3, the V gene TRBV7-9; 7 bases agree with TRBD1. The CDR3 runs to 16 residues. J lost 3 bases, V lost 5 bases, and 10 bases had no gene match. The V gene's germline CDR1 is SEHNR and CDR2 FQNEAQ (reference sequence). The CDR3 nucleotides are TGTGCCAGCAGCGAAGTGACAGGGAAGGGTGGAAACACCATATATTTT. Translated, it gives CASSEVTGKGGNTIYF.

The chain couples TRBV7-2 to TRBJ2-7, with 13 bases fitting TRBD2. CDR1 is SGHTA and CDR2 is FQGNSA in the germline V gene. Germline trimming cut 4 bases from V and 1 base from J; bases unmatched to any gene: 1. The CDR3 runs to 15 residues. The CDR3 sequence: CASSWTSGGSYEQYF. CDR3 DNA sequence: TGTGCCAGCAGCTGGACTAGCGGGGGTTCCTACGAGCAGTACTTC.

This chain uses TRBV10-2 with TRBJ1-1; 10 bases align to TRBD1. CDR3 length: 13 amino acids. The ends lost 8 bases at V and 4 bases at J; junction bases unmatched: 4. Per the germline V gene, CDR1 is WSHSY and CDR2 is SAAADI. The CDR3 protein is CASQTGGRTEAFF. In nucleotides, the CDR3 is TGCGCCAGCCAGACAGGGGGCCGCACTGAAGCTTTCTTT.

The table lists this clone with a few counts. The chain links TRBV30 to TRBJ1-2, with 8 bases lining up with TRBD1. Germline lookup yields CDR1 GTSNPN and CDR2 SVGIG (reference sequence). CDR3 length: 14 amino acids. Germline trimming cut 1 base from V and 4 bases from J; bases unmatched to any gene: 5. This CDR3 reads CAWSGGQGSYGYTF. Written as DNA, the CDR3 is TGTGCCTGGAGTGGAGGACAGGGAAGCTATGGCTACACCTTC.

The genes are TRBV6-4 and TRBJ2-3; the D gene is possibly TRBD2 (6 bases). Germline V lookup: CDR1 MRHNA, CDR2 SNTAGT. This CDR3 comprises 15 residues. The V end lost 2 bases, the J end lost 0 bases, and 9 bases lay between the germline ends. DNA for the CDR3: TGTGCCAGCAGTGACGGGGCGGGGAGCACAGATACGCAGTATTTT. Its protein product is CASSDGAGSTDTQYF.

This clone was picked up one time. Here the CDR3 reads CASSSGGPNSNQPQHF. The DNA of the CDR3 is TGTGCCAGCAGCTCCGGGGGACCGAATAGCAATCAGCCCCAGCATTTT. J is TRBJ1-5 and V is TRBV5-6; TRBD1 might be the D (5 bases). V was cut by 3 bases and J by 0 bases, with 13 bases left in between. Germline V gene lookup returns CDR1 SGHDT and CDR2 YYEEEE. This CDR3 region has 16 residues.

The chain employs TRBV3-1 (or the pseudogene TRBV3-2) and TRBJ1-1; 7 nucleotides align to TRBD1. The CDR3 sequence is 17 residues long. Germline lookup yields CDR1 LGHDT and CDR2 YNNKEL (reference sequence). V was pared by 4 bases and J by 0 bases, with 11 bases of the junction left unmatched. CDR3 nucleotides: TGTGCCAGCAGCCCCCTACAGGGGACGTGGATGAACACTGAAGCTTTCTTT. Encoded protein: CASSPLQGTWMNTEAFF.

In this sample, this clone turned up a few times. The chain combines TRBV19 with TRBJ2-2; weak D call: TRBD1 (6 bases). Per germline, CDR1 LNHDA and CDR2 SQIVND (reference sequence). Trimming cost V 5 bases and J 4 bases, with 11 bases left between them. The CDR3 has 14 amino acids. The CDR3 spells CASSLGARTGELFF. The DNA for the CDR3 is TGTGCCAGTAGTTTGGGGGCGCGCACCGGGGAGCTGTTTTTT.

V usage is TRBV2 and J usage is TRBJ2-7, with unresolved D. Germline CDR1 reads SNHLY; CDR2 reads FYNNEI. Trimming left V 5 bases short and J 6 bases short, with 11 bases between. The CDR3 runs to 12 residues. DNA of the CDR3: TGTGCCAGCAGTATTCAGATAAGCGAGCAGTACTTC. It is translated as CASSIQISEQYF.

This chain connects TRBV3-1 (or the pseudogene TRBV3-2) to TRBJ2-1; unclear D gene. Trimming took 1 base from V and 0 from J, leaving 4 bases between them. Per the germline V gene, CDR1 is LGHDT and CDR2 is YNNKEL (reference sequence). CDR3 length: 14 residues. The CDR3 coding sequence is TGTGCCAGCAGCCAAGGGAGCTCCTACAATGAGCAGTTCTTC. It translates to CASSQGSSYNEQFF.

Here the CDR3 DNA reads TGCGCCAGCAGTGAAGGGACAGCCTATAGCACAGATACGCAGTATTTT. Translation gives CASSEGTAYSTDTQYF. V is TRBV10-1 and J is TRBJ2-3; TRBD1 matches at 7 bases. This CDR3 spans 16 amino acids. Germline V lookup: CDR1 WNHNN, CDR2 SYGVQD (reference sequence). Unmatched junction bases numbered 6, after V lost 3 bases and J lost 0 bases.

The chain has TRBV24-1 and TRBJ1-5; 10 nucleotides align to TRBD1. The CDR3 runs 15 residues. Germline CDR1 and CDR2: KGHDR and SFDVKD. After removal of 7 bases from V and 2 bases from J, the junction contained 4 bases not matched to a gene. Written as DNA, the CDR3 is TGTGCCACCAGGGGGACAGGGGAAGGCAATCAGCCCCAGCATTTT. Translation gives CATRGTGEGNQPQHF.

This clone is labeled medium-sized. The gene calls are TRBV11-3 and TRBJ2-5, with 10 bases identical to TRBD2. Per the germline V gene, CDR1 is SGHNT and CDR2 is YENEEA. The ends lost 2 bases at V and 1 base at J; junction bases unmatched: 1. The CDR3 has 15 amino acids. CDR3 region: CASSLTSGVQETQYF. Written as DNA, the CDR3 is TGTGCCAGCAGCTTAACTAGCGGGGTCCAAGAGACCCAGTACTTC.